Shown below are 31 T cell receptor beta chains from a single sample sequenced in a study of T cells in women clearing cervical HPV infection. The repertoire was sequenced with immunoSEQ multiplex PCR; TCRdb's copy has only in-frame clones and lacks some. The table lists approximately 37,000 clones. Sequencing was performed on blood buffy coat. These receptor sequences come from a woman aged 18 to 75 with a cervical HPV16 infection that either progressed to CIN3+ or cleared (not recorded which).

About this clone itself: With the read ending 3 residues before the CDR3 end, the germline J gene is used to fill in that end. V is TRBV5-6 and J is TRBJ1-4, with D tentatively TRBD1 (5 bases). There are 13 residues in the CDR3. V lost 4 bases, J lost 4 bases, and 8 bases lay in between. The germline V gene has CDR1 SGHDT and CDR2 YYEEEE. CDR3 DNA (partial): TGTGCCAGCAGCGAAGGGGATAATGAAAAA. This translates into CASSEGDNEK. The full CDR3 sequence reads CASSEGDNEKLFF. Full variable domain (missing parts from reference TRBV5-6 and TRBJ1-4): DAGVTQSPTHLIKTRGQQVTLRCSPKSGHDTVSWYQQALGQGPQFIFQYYEEEERQRGNFPDRFSGHQFPNYSSELNVNALLLGDSALYLCASSEGDNEKLFFGSGTQLSVL.

Worth noting for this clone: The read comes to an end 3 residues before the CDR3 does, leaving the germline J gene to fill in the end. The chain recombines TRBV19 with TRBJ1-2, with 7 bases aligning to TRBD1. The CDR3 totals 14 residues. The J segment lost 6 bases and the V segment lost 5 bases, leaving 9 bases of the junction unmatched. Germline lookup yields CDR1 LNHDA and CDR2 SQIVND (reference sequence). The CDR3: CASSPYDRANGYTF. The covered CDR3 bases are TGTGCCAGTAGTCCCTATGACAGGGCCAATGGC.

The CDR3 DNA, read in part, is TGTGCCAGCCTGGGCCCCTCCGGCGATGAG. This gives the protein CASLGPSGDE. The whole CDR3 protein reads CASLGPSGDEQFF. The chain uses TRBV2 and TRBJ2-1; D uncertain. Read data end 3 residues before the CDR3 end; the end is taken from the germline J gene. From germline, CDR1 is SNHLY and CDR2 FYNNEI. This CDR3 contains 13 residues. Between the trimmed V and J ends, which lost 8 bases and 8 bases, there was a span of 16 bases.

Details on this clone: The DNA ends 3 residues before the CDR3 does, and the rest of the CDR3 is filled in from the germline J gene. The rearrangement uses TRBV6-1 and TRBJ1-3, with 8 bases that match TRBD1. This CDR3 is built from 15 residues. Looked up from germline, CDR1 is MNHNS and CDR2 is SASEGT. V lost 2 bases and J lost 4; bases outside the gene matches: 4. CDR3 DNA (partial): TGTGCCAGCAGTGAATCTTGGGACAGGGGAAACACC. Translated, it gives CASSESWDRGNT. The whole CDR3 protein reads CASSESWDRGNTIYF.

As to this clone: The CDR3 end is not reached by the read, which stops 3 residues before it; the germline J gene fills it in. The chain links TRBV6-1 to TRBJ2-4; no definite D call. This CDR3 comprises 15 residues. CDR1 is MNHNS and CDR2 is SASEGT in the germline V gene. CDR3: CASSEVFNGNYGQYF. CDR3 DNA, as far as it was read: TGTGCCAGCAGTGAAGTATTTAACGGTAACTATGGT.

About this clone: The read is 3 residues too short to cover the CDR3 end, so that end is filled in from the germline J gene. This chain connects TRBV30 to TRBJ1-5; the D gene is possibly TRBD1 (6 bases). Trimming left V 5 bases short and J 6 bases short, with 14 bases between. Germline V gene data show CDR1 as GTSNPN and CDR2 as SVGIG (reference sequence). The CDR3 sequence is 13 residues long. CDR3 region: CAWCLGAGQPQHF. CDR3 DNA (partial): TGTGCCTGGTGCCTGGGGGCCGGTCAGCCC.

Remarks on this clone: Read coverage stops 3 residues before the CDR3 terminus; the germline J gene supplies the remainder. The chain carries TRBV4-1 and TRBJ2-3; 10 nucleotides line up with TRBD2. With V trimmed by 3 bases and J by 3 bases, 6 bases remained unmatched. The CDR3 extends over 16 amino acids. Germline-derived CDR1 and CDR2 are MGHRA and YSYEKL. CDR3 DNA (partial): TGCGCCAGCAGCCACCTAGGACTAGCGGAAACAGATACG. Amino acid sequence: CASSHLGLAETDT. The entire CDR3 protein reads CASSHLGLAETDTQYF.

In the case of this clone: The missing CDR3 end, 3 residues past where the read stops, is filled in from the germline J gene. The rearrangement uses TRBV7-9 and TRBJ2-1, with 12 bases that match TRBD2. The CDR3 totals 15 residues. CDR1 is SEHNR, CDR2 FQNEAQ, per germline (reference sequence). V was clipped by 3 bases and J by 9 bases; unmatched bases: 6. CDR3 loop: CASSLGLAGSVEQFF. The CDR3 DNA, read in part, is TGTGCCAGCAGCTTGGGACTAGCGGGTTCCGTTGAG. The variable domain in full, with the rest retrieved from reference TRBV7-9 and TRBJ2-1, is DTGVSQNPRHKITKRGQNVTFRCDPISEHNRLYWYRQTLGQGPEFLTYFQNEAQLEKSRLLSDRFSAERPKGSFSTLEIQRTEQGDSAMYLCASSLGLAGSVEQFFGPGTRLTVL.

Concerning this clone itself: The observed sequence ends 3 residues before the CDR3 terminus, with the missing tail filled in from the germline J gene. The V gene is TRBV2, the J gene TRBJ1-5; 7 bases are shared with TRBD1. V trimming: 3 bases; J trimming: 3 bases; junction bases outside the gene matches: 8. Germline CDR1 SNHLY, CDR2 FYNNEI. The CDR3 loop spans 16 amino acids. The sequenced part of the CDR3 DNA is TGTGCCAGCAGTGACGCCGCAGGGGGTTACAATCAGCCC. Its protein product is CASSDAAGGYNQP. The CDR3, in full, reads CASSDAAGGYNQPQHF.

For this clone: The DNA ends 3 residues before the CDR3 does, and the rest of the CDR3 is filled in from the germline J gene. The rearrangement joins TRBV12-3 or TRBV12-4 to TRBJ2-3, with 8 bases lining up with TRBD2. The CDR3 totals 15 residues. V lost 3 bases to trimming and J lost 6 bases; unmatched junction nucleotides: 8. CDR3 protein: CASSLLGLAGDTQYF. Partial CDR3 DNA: TGTGCCAGCAGTTTGCTCGGACTAGCCGGCGATACG.

With regard to this clone: Read sequence stops 3 residues before the CDR3 end, and the germline J gene provides the missing end. The chain combines TRBV5-5 with TRBJ1-1, with a weak D call TRBD1 (5 bases). Trimming shortened V by 3 bases and J by 0 bases, and 9 bases separated the two germline ends. The CDR3 runs 14 residues. Germline values: CDR1 SGHKS, CDR2 YYEKEE (reference sequence). The CDR3 region is CASSSQVLNTEAFF. Partial CDR3 DNA: TGTGCCAGCAGCTCACAGGTCCTGAACACTGAA.

A remark on this clone: The CDR3 end falls 3 residues outside the read, so it is completed with the germline J gene. V is TRBV18 and J is TRBJ2-3, with 9 nucleotides matching TRBD2. V shed 3 bases, J shed 2 bases, and the junction held 9 bases outside the gene matches. The CDR3 is 17 residues long. Germline V CDR1 and CDR2: KGHSH, LQKENI. Partial CDR3 DNA: TGTGCCAGCTCACCCGCTGGGAGCGGGGGGCCCACAGATACG. Its protein product is CASSPAGSGGPTDT. The full CDR3 sequence reads CASSPAGSGGPTDTQYF.

In regard to this clone: The read ends 3 residues shy of where the CDR3 ends; the end is completed using the germline J gene. This sequence joins TRBV5-6 and TRBJ2-3; 9 bases match TRBD1. Looked up from germline, CDR1 is SGHDT and CDR2 is YYEEEE. The CDR3 runs to 14 residues. The CDR3: CASSWGTGQETQYF. The CDR3 DNA, read in part, is TGTGCCAGCAGCTGGGGGACAGGGCAAGAGACG.

CDR3 DNA, as far as it was read: TGTGCCAGCAGCTTCTCACAGGGGGCCCACAATGAG. Protein: CASSFSQGAHNE. The complete CDR3 reads CASSFSQGAHNEQFF. The chain couples TRBV7-9 to TRBJ2-1; 9 bases agree with TRBD1. The CDR3 is cut off 3 residues early in the read; its end comes from the germline J gene. Per germline, CDR1 SEHNR and CDR2 FQNEAQ (reference sequence). This CDR3 has 15 amino acids. V lost 3 bases and J lost 5; bases outside the gene matches: 5.

For this clone: The CDR3 goes on 3 residues after the read ends, and that part is filled in from the germline J gene. The J gene is TRBJ1-2, the V gene TRBV19; 10 positions agree with TRBD1. The germline V gene has CDR1 LNHDA and CDR2 SQIVND (reference sequence). The V gene end was trimmed by 5 bases and the J gene end by 3 bases; junction bases not matched to a gene: 9. This CDR3 comprises 16 residues. The chain's CDR3 is CASSPNTGTGDYGYTF. CDR3 DNA, as far as it was read: TGTGCCAGTAGTCCAAACACCGGGACAGGGGACTATGGC.

On this clone: This same CDR3 is encoded by further DNA sequences in the sample. Partial CDR3 DNA: TGTGCCAGCAGCTTATCCCGGCGGGATGGAAACACC. This encodes CASSLSRRDGNT. The entire CDR3 is CASSLSRRDGNTIYF. J is TRBJ1-3 and V is TRBV7-6; no clear D gene. The read ends 3 residues before the CDR3 terminus; that terminus is restored from the germline J gene. There are 15 residues in the CDR3. V was shortened by 2 bases and J by 3 bases, with 11 bases between the two germline ends. In germline, CDR1 is SGHVS, CDR2 FNYEAQ. The full variable domain, rest sourced from reference TRBV7-6 and TRBJ1-3, is GAGVSQSPRYKVTKRGQDVALRCDPISGHVSLYWYRQALGQGPEFLTYFNYEAQQDKSGLPNDRFSAERPEGSISTLTIQRTEQRDSAMYRCASSLSRRDGNTIYFGEGSWLTVV.

As to this clone: The sequenced fragment ends 3 residues before the CDR3 boundary, so the rest is inferred from the germline J gene. The genes are TRBV14 and TRBJ1-6; D is perhaps TRBD1 (6 bases). Trimming cost V 0 bases and J 8 bases, with 11 bases left between them. The CDR3 is made up of 15 amino acids. CDR1 and CDR2 (germline): SGHDN, FVKESK. CDR3 loop: CASSQDTQGYSPLHF. The part of the CDR3 DNA that was read is TGTGCCAGCAGCCAAGACACACAGGGATATTCACCC.

Notes on this clone: The read halts 3 residues ahead of the CDR3 end, with the missing end drawn from the germline J gene. The chain joins TRBV2 to TRBJ1-1; D is unclear. This CDR3 region has 12 residues. V shed 2 bases and J shed 3 bases, with 4 bases lying between them. Germline V gene data show CDR1 as SNHLY and CDR2 as FYNNEI. The CDR3: CASSETYTEAFF. CDR3 bases read: TGTGCCAGCAGTGAAACTTACACTGAA.

Details on this clone: The read ends 3 residues early relative to the CDR3; the germline J gene fills the gap. The chain uses TRBV20-1 and TRBJ1-2; D is ambiguous. The CDR3 contains 15 residues. Germline V gives CDR1 DFQATT, CDR2 SNEGSKA (reference sequence). The DNA read from the CDR3 is TGCAGTGCTAGTGAACTAGCTCGATATTCGGATACC. This sequence encodes CSASELARYSDT. The whole CDR3 is CSASELARYSDTYTF.

Details on this clone: The read halts 3 residues ahead of the CDR3 end, with the missing end drawn from the germline J gene. V and J are TRBV28 and TRBJ2-1; tentative D call: TRBD1 (6 bases). V dropped 6 bases and J dropped 5 bases, with 14 bases sitting between them. Germline CDR1 is MDHEN and CDR2 is SYDVKM. The CDR3 consists of 14 residues. Partial CDR3 DNA: TGTGCCAGCAGCGCGGCCAGGGGAGACAATGAG. It translates to CASSAARGDNE. The full-length CDR3 reads as CASSAARGDNEQFF.

A word on this clone: Read coverage stops 3 residues before the CDR3 terminus; the germline J gene supplies the remainder. The chain recombines TRBV30 with TRBJ1-1, with 9 bases lining up with TRBD1. Germline CDR1 reads GTSNPN; CDR2 reads SVGIG (reference sequence). Trimming removed 3 bases from V and 4 bases from J; junction bases left unmatched: 3. The CDR3 extends over 13 amino acids. CDR3: CAWRKTGGTEAFF. The DNA read from the CDR3 is TGTGCCTGGAGAAAGACAGGGGGCACTGAA.

Comments on this clone: Sequencing ends 3 residues short of the CDR3 end; the germline J gene provides the rest. This rearrangement joins TRBV6-1 to TRBJ1-1, with D tentatively TRBD1 (6 bases). V shed 4 bases and J shed 7 bases, with 10 bases lying between them. Germline CDR1 and CDR2: MNHNS and SASEGT. This CDR3 is 12 amino acids long. The covered CDR3 bases are TGTGCCAGCAGTGTAGGACAGCTTGAA. Encoded protein: CASSVGQLE. Given in full, the CDR3 is CASSVGQLEAFF.

Of note for this clone: The CDR3 goes on 3 residues after the read ends, and that part is filled in from the germline J gene. The chain has TRBV7-6 and TRBJ1-2, with D hard to call. Germline lookup yields CDR1 SGHVS and CDR2 FNYEAQ. This CDR3 contains 14 residues. The CDR3 bases that were read are TGTGCCAGCAGCTTATCAACTAGCGGGGATGAC. This sequence encodes CASSLSTSGDD. The complete CDR3 sequence is CASSLSTSGDDYTF.

Comments on this clone: The read terminates 3 residues ahead of where the CDR3 ends, so the germline J gene completes it. The chain links TRBV7-3 to TRBJ2-3, with 7 bases fitting TRBD2. The CDR3 length is 15 residues. Germline trimming cut 6 bases from V and 0 bases from J; bases unmatched to any gene: 6. CDR1 is SGHTA, CDR2 FQGTGA, per germline. The CDR3: CASSQGLTSTDTQYF. The covered CDR3 bases are TGTGCCAGCAGTCAGGGACTAACTAGCACAGATACG. Looking up the rest from reference TRBV7-3 and TRBJ2-3 gives the full variable domain: GAGVSQTPSNKVTEKGKYVELRCDPISGHTALYWYRQSLGQGPEFLIYFQGTGAADDSGLPNDRFFAVRPEGSVSTLKIQRTERGDSAVYLCASSQGLTSTDTQYFGPGTRLTVL.

In regard to this clone: The CDR3 is cut off 3 residues early in the read; its end comes from the germline J gene. The gene calls are TRBV2 and TRBJ2-3; D tentatively fits TRBD1 or TRBD2 (5 bases each). Germline V lookup: CDR1 SNHLY, CDR2 FYNNEI. The CDR3 loop spans 11 amino acids. The DNA read from the CDR3 is TGTGCCAGCAAGAGGGGAGAGACG. It specifies CASKRGET. The CDR3 reads in full as CASKRGETQYF.

Concerning this clone itself: The observed sequence ends 3 residues before the CDR3 terminus, with the missing tail filled in from the germline J gene. The chain recombines TRBV20-1 with TRBJ1-6, with 8 positions matching TRBD1. V shed 0 bases, J shed 7 bases, and the junction held 5 bases outside the gene matches. Germline V gene sequence: CDR1 DFQATT, CDR2 SNEGSKA (reference sequence). The CDR3 extends over 15 amino acids. CDR3 loop: CSAREDRAGNSPLHF. The covered CDR3 bases are TGCAGTGCTAGAGAGGACAGGGCTGGGAATTCACCC.

Remarks on this clone: The CDR3 extends 3 residues past the end of the read, so its final part is completed from the germline J gene. The genes are TRBV30 and TRBJ1-1; D may be TRBD1 (5 bases). This CDR3 contains 12 residues. Germline CDR1 GTSNPN, CDR2 SVGIG (reference sequence). CDR3 sequence reads: CAWSVEGLVAFF. CDR3 DNA (partial): TGTGCCTGGAGTGTTGAGGGGTTAGTA. The full variable domain, with the rest looked up from reference TRBV30 and TRBJ1-1, is SQTIHQWPATLVQPVGSPLSLECTVEGTSNPNLYWYRQAAGRGLQLLFYSVGIGQISSEVPQNLSASRPQDRQFILSSKKLLLSDSGFYLCAWSVEGLVAFFGQGTRLTVV.

The CDR3 bases that were read are TGCGCCAGCAGCTTGCAGGGACAAGATAATTCACCA. Translation: CASSLQGQDNSP. The complete CDR3 sequence is CASSLQGQDNSPLFF. This rearrangement joins TRBV5-1 to TRBJ1-4; TRBD1 is a possible D gene (6 bases). The read terminates 3 residues before the CDR3 end, so the remaining end is supplied by the germline J gene. This CDR3 region has 15 residues. From germline, CDR1 is SGHRS and CDR2 YFSETQ.

Remarks on this clone: The read comes to an end 3 residues before the CDR3 does, leaving the germline J gene to fill in the end. The chain joins TRBV5-6 to TRBJ1-5, with TRBD1 matching 9 bases. The V gene's germline CDR1 is SGHDT and CDR2 YYEEEE. J gave up 7 bases and V 0 bases, and 2 bases lay outside the gene matches. The CDR3 is 14 amino acids. The sequenced part of the CDR3 DNA is TGTGCCAGCAGCTTGGGACAGGGGGGCCAGCCC. This gives the protein CASSLGQGGQP. The full CDR3 protein is CASSLGQGGQPQHF.

Note on this clone: The CDR3 is cut off 3 residues early in the read; its end comes from the germline J gene. The rearrangement joins TRBV12-3 or TRBV12-4 to TRBJ2-1, with D perhaps assigned TRBD1 or TRBD2 (7 bases each). V was clipped by 5 bases and J by 1 base, with 15 bases between them. This CDR3 has 16 amino acids. CDR3: CASSKGGGSSYNEQFF. The sequenced CDR3 bases are TGTGCCAGCAGTAAAGGGGGCGGGAGTTCCTACAATGAG.

CDR3 amino acids: CASSLRDRGGELFF. Partial CDR3 DNA: TGTGCCAGCAGCTTAAGGGACAGGGGGGGGGAG. This sequence joins TRBV7-3 and TRBJ2-2, with 11 bases identical to TRBD1. The sequence runs out 3 residues before the end of the CDR3; the remainder is reconstructed from the germline J gene. V gave up 1 base and J gave up 8 bases; unmatched junction bases: 0. CDR1 is SGHTA, CDR2 FQGTGA, per germline. CDR3 length: 14 residues.